Given below is one TCR beta chain in context. The antigen is undetermined. This sample was taken from a study of cytomegalovirus exposure and HLA in healthy donors. Background on the study: Both the 120 or so validation repertoires and the approximately 670 first-cohort repertoires used the same platform, as reported by a later analysis.

Regarding the study as a whole: 164 TCR beta chains were listed as cytomegalovirus-associated. The tendency of first-cohort TCR clusters to co-occur in the 120 validation repertoires was the finding of a later analysis.

The CDR3 totals 13 residues. CDR1 is MNHNY and CDR2 is SVGAGI in the germline V gene (reference sequence). The V end lost 5 bases, the J end lost 7 bases, and 9 bases lay between the germline ends. The validation cohort, a group of under 150 subjects, included the donors and was separate from the roughly 620-subject first cohort. Some clones are missing from TCRdb's copy, which holds only in-frame ones; the method was immunoSEQ multiplex PCR. The sample contains about 79,000 clones, 93% of which appear only once. Sequences were obtained from PBMCs. The chain is built from TRBV6-6 and TRBJ1-6; D call uncertain. This clonotype originated in a woman aged 30 to 39 in good health and CMV-seronegative. The CDR3 DNA is TGTGCCAGCAGTGCCTTACACAATTCACCCCTCCACTTT. This codes for CASSALHNSPLHF.